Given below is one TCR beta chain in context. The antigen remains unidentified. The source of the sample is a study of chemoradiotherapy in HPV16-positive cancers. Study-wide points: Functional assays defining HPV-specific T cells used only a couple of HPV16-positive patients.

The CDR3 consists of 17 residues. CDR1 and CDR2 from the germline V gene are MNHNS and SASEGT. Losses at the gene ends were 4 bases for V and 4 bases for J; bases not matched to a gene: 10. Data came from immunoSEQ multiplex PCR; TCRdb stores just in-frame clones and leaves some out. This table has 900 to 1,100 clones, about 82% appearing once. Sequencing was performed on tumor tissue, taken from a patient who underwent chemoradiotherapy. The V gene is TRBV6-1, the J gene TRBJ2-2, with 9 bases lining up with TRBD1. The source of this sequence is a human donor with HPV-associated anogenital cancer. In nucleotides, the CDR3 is TGTGCCAGCAGTGCGGGGAACAGGGGGCGAGGCACCGGGGAGCTGTTTTTT. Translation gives CASSAGNRGRGTGELFF.